This T cell receptor beta chain was sequenced for a study of blood T cell repertoires in COVID-19. Germline values: CDR1 SGDLS, CDR2 YYNGEE. The CDR3 extends over 15 amino acids. The ends were cut back, 4 bases at V and 3 bases at J, with 13 bases in the middle. The repertoire was sequenced with immunoSEQ multiplex PCR; TCRdb's copy has only in-frame clones and lacks some. The top ten clones hold 10% to 15% of a sample with about 150,000 clones, roughly four fifths of them seen once. V gene TRBV9 combines with J gene TRBJ2-2; a possible D gene is TRBD2 (5 bases). Sequencing was performed on peripheral blood. The clonotype was recovered from a man in his 70s who had recovered from COVID-19. The CDR3 loop is CASSYLPGDTGELFF. The CDR3 DNA follows: TGTGCCAGCAGCTACCTCCCCGGGGACACCGGGGAGCTGTTTTTT.